These 2 T cell receptor beta chains came from one sample sequenced in a study of cytomegalovirus exposure and HLA in healthy donors. PCR was performed using 60 Vbeta and 13 Jbeta primers. Data came from immunoSEQ multiplex PCR; TCRdb stores just in-frame clones and leaves some out. Here the sample table reports under 100,000 clones. Sequences were obtained from PBMCs. All receptors derive from a woman in her twenties or thirties in good health and CMV-seronegative.

The chain combines TRBV30 with TRBJ1-3; 8 bases line up with TRBD1. Germline V gene lookup returns CDR1 GTSNPN and CDR2 SVGIG (reference sequence). CDR3 length: 15 residues. The J segment lost 2 bases and the V segment lost 2 bases, leaving 5 bases of the junction unmatched. CDR3 amino acids: CAWSPRTGTGNTIYF. In DNA form, the CDR3 reads TGTGCCTGGAGTCCCAGGACAGGGACTGGAAACACCATATATTTT.

V gene TRBV7-9 combines with J gene TRBJ2-5; 7 nucleotides align to TRBD2. Germline V CDR1 and CDR2: SEHNR, FQNEAQ (reference sequence). V shed 5 bases, J shed 5 bases, and the junction held 11 bases outside the gene matches. The CDR3 contains 15 residues. This CDR3 is CASSQITSDWETQYF. The CDR3 DNA sequence: TGTGCCAGCAGCCAAATAACTAGCGATTGGGAGACCCAGTACTTC.